This is a list of T cell receptor beta chains from one sample in a study of somatic mutations in cytotoxic T cells in rheumatoid arthritis. Sequencing used immunoSEQ multiplex PCR; TCRdb keeps in-frame clones, though not all of them. The table has under 3,000 clones, 84% seen once. The specimen was CD8+ T cells sorted from blood. The receptors here all came from an adult with rheumatoid arthritis. Each CDR3 is given with its conserved first and last residue. D genes are given only for firm matches. Size values are once, few and many counts, or a class for expanded clones, and some rows have none.

clone_size	d_call	j_call	v_call	cdr3_nt	cdr3_aa
hyperexpanded	TRBD1	TRBJ2-1	TRBV19	TGTGCCAGTAGTATAGATCCGGGACAGGGGTTCAGGAATGAGCAGTTCTTC	CASSIDPGQGFRNEQFF
NA	NA	TRBJ2-2	TRBV18	TGTGCCAGCTCACCACGGGACTCCGCCTCCGGGGAGCTGTTTTTT	CASSPRDSASGELFF
NA	TRBD1	TRBJ2-5	TRBV28	TGTGCCACCCGGACAGGGGAGCAGACCCAGTACTTC	CATRTGEQTQYF
NA	TRBD2	TRBJ2-3	TRBV4-3	TGCGCCAGCAGCCAGGGACTAGCGGGGGGGCCAGATACGCAGTATTTT	CASSQGLAGGPDTQYF
NA	NA	TRBJ2-1	TRBV6-4	TGTGCCAGCAGTGACTATTGTGGGGACTCCTACAATGAGCAGTTCTTC	CASSDYCGDSYNEQFF
NA	NA	TRBJ1-4	TRBV7-9	TGTGCCAGCAGCTTTGACCATCAGTCGGGACTCTTTTTT	CASSFDHQSGLFF
NA	NA	TRBJ2-7	TRBV7-2	TGTGCCAGCAGCCGACGGGTTATCTGGGACGAGCAGTACTTC	CASSRRVIWDEQYF
NA	NA	TRBJ2-2	TRBV19	TGTGCCACCTTTACAGGGACCACCGGGGAGCTGTTTTTT	CATFTGTTGELFF
NA	NA	TRBJ1-2	TRBV14	TGTGCCAGCAGCCAACTTGAGGGGGTTAACTATGGCTACACCTTC	CASSQLEGVNYGYTF
NA	NA	TRBJ2-7	TRBV29-1	TGCAGCGTTGAAACTGACAGGATGACCGGCTACGAGCAGTACTTC	CSVETDRMTGYEQYF
NA	TRBD2	TRBJ2-3	TRBV4-2	TGTGCCAGCAGCCAAGTCCGGGACTACACAGATACGCAGTATTTT	CASSQVRDYTDTQYF
once	NA	TRBJ2-6	TRBV29-1	TGCAGCGTTGAAGGGAGCTCTGGGGCCAACGTCCTGACTTTC	CSVEGSSGANVLTF
NA	NA	TRBJ1-2	TRBV4-2	TGTGCCAGCAGCCAATATGGGGGACATGGCTACACCTTC	CASSQYGGHGYTF
NA	NA	TRBJ2-6	TRBV4-1	TGCGCCAGCAGCCAGCGCCTCCCAGGGGCGGGTGGGGCCAACGTCCTGACTTTC	CASSQRLPGAGGANVLTF
once	NA	TRBJ2-6	TRBV7-6	TGTGCCAGCAGCGACGCACTGGGAGGCGGGGCCAACGTCCTGACTTTC	CASSDALGGGANVLTF
NA	TRBD1	TRBJ2-7	TRBV5-5	TGTGCCAGCAGCTTGGAGACAGGGCACTCCTACGAGCAGTACTTC	CASSLETGHSYEQYF
NA	NA	TRBJ2-3	TRBV4-1	TGCGCCAGCAGCCTGACGGGTCACACAGATACGCAGTATTTT	CASSLTGHTDTQYF
NA	NA	TRBJ1-4	TRBV4-2	TGTGCCAGCAGCCAAGAACAGTATAATGAAAAACTGTTTTTT	CASSQEQYNEKLFF
once	NA	TRBJ1-1	TRBV2	TGTGCCAGCAGTGAAGCCCCGATAGAAGCTTTCTTT	CASSEAPIEAFF
NA	TRBD1	TRBJ1-5	TRBV18	TGTGCCAGCTCAACCCGGGAGGGGGCAAATCAGCCCCAGCATTTT	CASSTREGANQPQHF
once	NA	TRBJ1-4	TRBV5-1	TGCGCCAGCAGCCCCGGGGATCAGGATGAAAAACTGTTTTTT	CASSPGDQDEKLFF
once	NA	TRBJ1-5	TRBV19	TGTGCCAGTCCCCTTCTCATACCTAATCGTAACTTGGTTAATCAGCCCCAGCATTTT	CASPLLIPNRNLVNQPQHF
NA	TRBD1	TRBJ1-2	TRBV5-4	TGTGCCAGCAGCTTGGCCGGGACAGCCTATGGCTACACCTTC	CASSLAGTAYGYTF
NA	NA	TRBJ1-2	TRBV28	TGTGCCAGCAGTTTATACACTCAATGGGGGCGAGACTATGGCTACACCTTC	CASSLYTQWGRDYGYTF
NA	NA	TRBJ2-7	TRBV27	TGTGCCAGCAGTCCAGGTGGGCCAACTACCTACGAGCAGTACTTC	CASSPGGPTTYEQYF
NA	NA	TRBJ2-7	TRBV5-5	TGTGCCAGCAGCTGGACAGTTAGCTACGAGCAGTACTTC	CASSWTVSYEQYF
few	NA	TRBJ2-3	TRBV5-1	TGCGCCAGCAGCTTGGAAGGGGCAGGGCCTACCACAGATACGCAGTATTTT	CASSLEGAGPTTDTQYF
NA	TRBD2	TRBJ2-5	TRBV7-6	TGTGCCAGCAGCTTACCCAGCGGGGGGTACCAAGAGACCCAGTACTTC	CASSLPSGGYQETQYF
NA	NA	TRBJ2-7	TRBV27	TGTGCCAGCAGTACCATGACAACCCACGAGCAGTACTTC	CASSTMTTHEQYF
large	NA	TRBJ2-7	TRBV6-4	TGTGCCAGCGGGGCCAGACTTTGGGTCGAGCAGTACTTC	CASGARLWVEQYF
NA	TRBD1	TRBJ1-4	TRBV2	TGTGCCAGCAGTGGGAGGGGGCTTGTGCCTAATGAAAAACTGTTTTTT	CASSGRGLVPNEKLFF
NA	TRBD1	TRBJ2-7	TRBV19	TGTGCCAGTAGTATTACCGGACAGGGGAGGAACGAGCAGTACTTC	CASSITGQGRNEQYF
NA	TRBD1	TRBJ2-1	TRBV27	TGTGCCAGCAGTTTATTCAGGGGGCAACCCCCCTACAATGAGCAGTTCTTC	CASSLFRGQPPYNEQFF
NA	NA	TRBJ2-5	TRBV11-2	TGTGCCAGCAAGGACGGACAGATTCAAGAGACCCAGTACTTC	CASKDGQIQETQYF
NA	NA	TRBJ2-3	TRBV7-9	TGTGCCAGCAGCTTATTTATCGGGGTGGGGACAGATACGCAGTATTTT	CASSLFIGVGTDTQYF
once	NA	TRBJ2-7	TRBV9	TGTGCCAGCAGCGTAGGGGCAGGGTGGGCCTACGAGCAGTACTTC	CASSVGAGWAYEQYF
NA	TRBD1	TRBJ1-4	TRBV2	TGTGCCAGCTACGCAGGGGGTACTAATGAAAAACTGTTTTTT	CASYAGGTNEKLFF
once	NA	TRBJ2-7	TRBV28	TGTGCCAGCAGTTCCGAGGAGGGGGGGTTGGTGTACGAGCAGTACTTC	CASSSEEGGLVYEQYF
NA	TRBD1	TRBJ2-2	TRBV7-3	TGTGCCAGCAGGGAGGCGACAGGGGAGCCTACCGGGGAGCTGTTTTTT	CASREATGEPTGELFF
NA	NA	TRBJ1-3	TRBV28	TGTGCCAGCAGGGATCATAGCTCTGGAAACACCATATATTTT	CASRDHSSGNTIYF
once	TRBD2	TRBJ2-3	TRBV11-2	TGTGCCAGCAGCCTAGCGGGGGGGGGCCCAGATACGCAGTATTTT	CASSLAGGGPDTQYF
NA	TRBD1	TRBJ1-4	TRBV6-5	TGTGCCAGCAGTTTGACAGGGGGAGGTTATGAAAAACTGTTTTTT	CASSLTGGGYEKLFF
NA	NA	TRBJ2-1	TRBV7-2	TGTGCCAGCAGCTTAGCAGGGAAAAATGAGCAGTTCTTC	CASSLAGKNEQFF
NA	NA	TRBJ2-7	TRBV5-4	TGTGCCAGCAGCTTGGAGGGGCCCTACGAGCAGTACTTC	CASSLEGPYEQYF
NA	NA	TRBJ2-7	TRBV7-3	TGTGCCAGCAGCTTAGTCCCTCGAGACGAGCAGTACTTC	CASSLVPRDEQYF
NA	NA	TRBJ1-6	TRBV7-9	TGTGCCAGCGATCCGAAGGCCCTCCACTTT	CASDPKALHF
few	NA	TRBJ1-2	TRBV9	TGTGCCAGCAGCTTCAACTTTGGGGGGTTGGGCTATGGCTACACCTTC	CASSFNFGGLGYGYTF
NA	TRBD1	TRBJ1-6	TRBV9	TGTGCCAGCAGCGTAGCTCAGAGACAGGGGGCAAATTCACCCCTCCACTTT	CASSVAQRQGANSPLHF